These T cell receptor beta chains were read from a single sample in a study of blood T cell repertoires in COVID-19. Clones were sequenced by immunoSEQ multiplex PCR, and TCRdb holds only the in-frame ones, with some missing. The table lists some 250,000 clones, around 83% of them singletons. Input material: peripheral blood. These receptor sequences come from an older woman with active or convalescent COVID-19. Each CDR3 is given with its conserved first and last residue. A D gene is named only where the DNA matches it firmly. Expanded clones get a size class; other rows say once, few or many, or leave the size out.

size: .
J: TRBJ1-2
D: TRBD1
V: TRBV5-5
DNA: TGTGCCAGCAGCCAAACGGGACAGGGGGTCGGGGCCCGCTTC
CDR3: CASSQTGQGVGARF

size: .
J: TRBJ2-7
D: TRBD1
V: TRBV6-6
DNA: TGTGCCAGCAGTTACTCGAACAGGGGCTCCTACGAGCAGTACTTC
CDR3: CASSYSNRGSYEQYF

size: .
J: TRBJ2-7
D: TRBD1
V: TRBV6-6
DNA: TGTGCCAGCAGCCGAACCCGGTTATGGACAGGGGGTACGTACGAGCAGTACTTC
CDR3: CASSRTRLWTGGTYEQYF

size: .
J: TRBJ1-2
D: .
V: TRBV12-3/TRBV12-4
DNA: TGTGCCAGCAGGCCCTGGGGGGACTATGGCTACACCTTC
CDR3: CASRPWGDYGYTF

size: .
J: TRBJ1-3
D: .
V: TRBV9
DNA: TGTGCCAGCGGGAGACAGGTTTCCTCTGGAAACACCATATATTTT
CDR3: CASGRQVSSGNTIYF

size: .
J: TRBJ2-1
D: TRBD2
V: TRBV5-1
DNA: TGCGCCAGCAGCCAGGGTGGACTAGCGGGGAACAATGAGCAGTTCTTC
CDR3: CASSQGGLAGNNEQFF

size: .
J: TRBJ1-4
D: .
V: TRBV18
DNA: TGTGCCAGCTCACCCAGGACAGTAGTAACTGAAAAACTGTTTTTT
CDR3: CASSPRTVVTEKLFF

size: few
J: TRBJ1-4
D: .
V: TRBV27
DNA: TGTGCCAGCTCAAACCCAGGCGCAACTAATGAAAAACTGTTTTTT
CDR3: CASSNPGATNEKLFF

size: .
J: TRBJ2-3
D: TRBD1
V: TRBV7-2
DNA: TGTGCCAGCAGCTTCGCCCGGGACAGGCACCAAAATACGCAGTATTTT
CDR3: CASSFARDRHQNTQYF

size: .
J: TRBJ1-2
D: TRBD1
V: TRBV19
DNA: TGTGCCAGTACCCTGACAGGGGAATCGTTTGGCTACACCTTC
CDR3: CASTLTGESFGYTF

size: .
J: TRBJ1-6
D: .
V: TRBV5-8
DNA: TGTGCCAGCAGTCGGGGGGGGGCCGGATATAATTCACCCCTCCACTTT
CDR3: CASSRGGAGYNSPLHF

size: .
J: TRBJ2-5
D: .
V: TRBV5-1
DNA: TGCGCCAGCAGCCCCGGCACAGGAAGAACAGCAGAGACCCAGTACTTC
CDR3: CASSPGTGRTAETQYF

size: .
J: TRBJ2-6
D: TRBD1
V: TRBV5-1
DNA: TGCGCCAGCAGCTTGTATGGACAGGCAGGCTCTGGGGCCAACGTCCTGACTTTC
CDR3: CASSLYGQAGSGANVLTF

size: .
J: TRBJ2-5
D: .
V: TRBV19
DNA: TGTGCCAGTAGTGACCAGGGCGAGGAGACCCAGTACTTC
CDR3: CASSDQGEETQYF

size: .
J: TRBJ1-1
D: TRBD1
V: TRBV12-5
DNA: TGTGCTAGTGGGGCAGGGGGTGGCACTGAAGCTTTCTTT
CDR3: CASGAGGGTEAFF

size: few
J: TRBJ1-6
D: TRBD1
V: TRBV5-1
DNA: TGCGCCAGCAGCAGGACAGGGGGCGGTAATTCACCCCTCCACTTT
CDR3: CASSRTGGGNSPLHF

size: once
J: TRBJ1-2
D: .
V: TRBV4-3
DNA: TGCGCCAGCAGCCAAGATGCGGTAGTCAGGGGCGGCGGCTACACCTTC
CDR3: CASSQDAVVRGGGYTF

size: .
J: TRBJ1-1
D: .
V: TRBV10-2
DNA: TGCGCCAGCAGTGAGTCGCCCTGGCCCCCAAACACTGAAGCTTTCTTT
CDR3: CASSESPWPPNTEAFF

size: .
J: TRBJ1-1
D: .
V: TRBV27
DNA: TGTGCCAGCAGGAATTCGGGAGGCACTGAAGCTTTCTTT
CDR3: CASRNSGGTEAFF

size: .
J: TRBJ1-3
D: .
V: TRBV5-5
DNA: TGTGCCAGCAGCTACGCAGGGCAGACCTCTGGAAACACCATATATTTT
CDR3: CASSYAGQTSGNTIYF

size: .
J: TRBJ1-2
D: .
V: TRBV19
DNA: TGTGCCAGTAGCATAAATTATGGGGCTGGCTACACCTTC
CDR3: CASSINYGAGYTF

size: .
J: TRBJ2-7
D: TRBD2
V: TRBV18
DNA: TGTGCCAGCTCACCGGGGGGGACCTCCTACGAGCAGTACTTC
CDR3: CASSPGGTSYEQYF

size: few
J: TRBJ1-2
D: TRBD1
V: TRBV6-9
DNA: TGTGCCACCCCTTGTGCAGGGACAGGGCCCTATGGCTACACCTTC
CDR3: CATPCAGTGPYGYTF

size: .
J: TRBJ1-2
D: .
V: TRBV7-9
DNA: TGTGCCAGCAGCTTAAGCGCTGGGGACTACGATGGCTACACCTTC
CDR3: CASSLSAGDYDGYTF

size: .
J: TRBJ1-2
D: .
V: TRBV2
DNA: TGTGCCAGCAGAGAAGAGGGGCCCATTAACTATGGCTACACCTTC
CDR3: CASREEGPINYGYTF

size: .
J: TRBJ1-6
D: .
V: TRBV7-2
DNA: TGTGCCAGCAGCTCACAGGGATCATATAATTCACCCCTCCACTTT
CDR3: CASSSQGSYNSPLHF

size: once
J: TRBJ2-6
D: TRBD1
V: TRBV19
DNA: TGTGCCAGTAGTTTGACAGGGGAGTATGGGGCCAACGTCCTGACTTTC
CDR3: CASSLTGEYGANVLTF

size: .
J: TRBJ1-4
D: .
V: TRBV10-1
DNA: TGCGCCAGCAGTGTAAGGCGACAGCTGCTCGCAACTAATGAAAAACTGTTTTTT
CDR3: CASSVRRQLLATNEKLFF

size: .
J: TRBJ2-5
D: TRBD2
V: TRBV4-1
DNA: TGCGCCAGCAGTCTAGCGGGGGGTCCCCAAGAGACCCAGTACTTC
CDR3: CASSLAGGPQETQYF

size: .
J: TRBJ2-1
D: .
V: TRBV11-2
DNA: TGTGCCAGCAGCTTGAGGGCCAATGAGCAGTTCTTC
CDR3: CASSLRANEQFF

size: .
J: TRBJ2-7
D: TRBD1
V: TRBV5-1
DNA: TGCGCCAGCAGCCACGAAGGACAGGGGGTGAACGAGCAGTACTTC
CDR3: CASSHEGQGVNEQYF

size: .
J: TRBJ2-1
D: .
V: TRBV7-9
DNA: TGTGCCAGCAGCCCTCCGGCCAGCGTGCCACTCAATGAGCAGTTCTTC
CDR3: CASSPPASVPLNEQFF

size: .
J: TRBJ1-6
D: .
V: TRBV5-8
DNA: TGTGCCAGCAGCGGGGGGGGTTCCTCCTATAATTCACCCCTCCACTTT
CDR3: CASSGGGSSYNSPLHF

size: .
J: TRBJ1-2
D: .
V: TRBV30
DNA: TGTGCCTGGGCTACAGGGAACTATGGCTACACCTTC
CDR3: CAWATGNYGYTF

size: .
J: TRBJ1-3
D: .
V: TRBV12-5
DNA: TGTGCTAGTGGTTTGGTACTTGGCACTATCAGCTCTGGAAACACCATATATTTT
CDR3: CASGLVLGTISSGNTIYF

size: .
J: TRBJ1-3
D: .
V: TRBV21-1
DNA: TGTGCCAGCAGCAAAGTGAGATCCAGCCCTAGGGGAAACACCATATATTTT
CDR3: CASSKVRSSPRGNTIYF

size: .
J: TRBJ2-4
D: .
V: TRBV2
DNA: TGTGCCAGCCATGGACAAGGCAAAAACATTCAGTACTTC
CDR3: CASHGQGKNIQYF